This TCR beta chain derives from a study of T cells after yellow fever vaccination. This CDR3 contains 14 residues. As for this clonotype: The antigen remains unidentified. The junction differs from germline at one of its ends, possibly a read error.

Making TCR cDNA involved 5'RACE template switching, which added UMIs and a universal primer site. TCRdb independently ran MiXCR on the 5' RACE reads; one entry per CDR3 protein. Among 500,000 to 700,000 distinct CDR3 sequences, around 21% were seen once, and the ten largest hold roughly an eighth. Study-wide results and caveats: Clones that expanded after primary vaccination mostly reappeared after the booster (96% CD4, 80% to 90% CD8). Sorted repertoires could include abundant contaminating clonotypes from bulk cells.

The sequence came from a man aged 30-40 years who received the YFV17D yellow fever vaccine. Here the sequenced sample was PBMCs, taken 15 days after the yellow fever booster vaccination. The V call is TRBV12-3 or TRBV12-4, the J call TRBJ2-7; TRBD2 matches 8 bases. CDR3 protein: CASSVAGLEGEQYF. The CDR3, as DNA: TGTGCCAGCAGTGTAGCGGGACTTGAAGGCGAGCAGTACTTC.